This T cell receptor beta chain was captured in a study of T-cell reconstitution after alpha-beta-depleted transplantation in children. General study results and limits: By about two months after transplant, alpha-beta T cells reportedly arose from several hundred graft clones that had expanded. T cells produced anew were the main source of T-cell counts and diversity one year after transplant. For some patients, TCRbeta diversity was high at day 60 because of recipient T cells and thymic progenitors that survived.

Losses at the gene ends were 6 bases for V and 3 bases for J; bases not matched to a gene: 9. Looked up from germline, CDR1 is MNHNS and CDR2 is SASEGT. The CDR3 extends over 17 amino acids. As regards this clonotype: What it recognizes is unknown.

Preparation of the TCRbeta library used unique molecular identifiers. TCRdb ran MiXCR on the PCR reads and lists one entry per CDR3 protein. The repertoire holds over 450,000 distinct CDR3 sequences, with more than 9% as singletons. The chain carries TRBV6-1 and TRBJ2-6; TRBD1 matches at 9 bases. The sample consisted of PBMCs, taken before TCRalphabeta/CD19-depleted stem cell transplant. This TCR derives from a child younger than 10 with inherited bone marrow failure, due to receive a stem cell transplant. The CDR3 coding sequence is TGTGCCAGCAGATCTATGGACAGGGGTTTTGGGGCCAACGTCCTGACTTTC. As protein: CASRSMDRGFGANVLTF.